What follows are 21 T cell receptor beta chains derived from one specimen sequenced in a study of cytomegalovirus exposure and HLA in healthy donors. The study ran its PCR with 60 Vbeta and 13 Jbeta primers. Libraries were prepared by immunoSEQ multiplex PCR; TCRdb keeps only in-frame clonotypes and omits some of them. Counted here are about 110,000 clones, around 70% occurring once; the ten biggest clones make up around 4.3%. The sequencing input was PBMCs. All receptors come from a woman in her forties in good health and CMV-seropositive.

As to this clone: Other DNA sequences from this sample encode an identical CDR3 as well. The chain employs TRBV4-1 and TRBJ2-1; D may be TRBD2 (6 bases). There are 16 residues in the CDR3. Germline CDR1 and CDR2: MGHRA and YSYEKL. With 0 bases removed from V and 3 bases from J, the gap between germline ends came to 12 bases. The DNA of the CDR3 is TGCGCCAGCAGCCAAGATGCTAGCGCGGGCTACAATGAGCAGTTCTTC. Amino acids: CASSQDASAGYNEQFF.

This clone was counted a few times. V gene TRBV11-2 combines with J gene TRBJ2-1; the match to TRBD2 covers 10 bases. Germline V gene data show CDR1 as SGHAT and CDR2 as FQNNGV. The CDR3 is 18 residues long. The V and J ends lost 4 bases and 2 bases, in that order; junction bases with no gene match: 11. The chain's CDR3 is CASSSPLGSGGAYNEQFF. As DNA, the CDR3 is TGTGCCAGCAGCTCCCCCCTAGGGAGCGGGGGGGCCTACAATGAGCAGTTCTTC.

The chain joins TRBV7-3 to TRBJ2-1, with D hard to call. In germline, CDR1 is SGHTA, CDR2 FQGTGA. V lost 4 bases and J lost 0, with 10 bases in between. The CDR3 consists of 15 residues. The CDR3 sequence: CASSSDSSSYNEQFF. The CDR3 DNA follows: TGTGCCAGCAGCTCGGATAGCAGCTCCTACAATGAGCAGTTCTTC.

The rearrangement joins TRBV4-3 to TRBJ2-3; D gene unclear. Germline values: CDR1 LGHNA, CDR2 YSLEER. The CDR3 runs to 13 residues. The V and J ends lost 0 bases and 5 bases respectively, with 6 bases between them. The CDR3 nucleotides are TGCGCCAGCAGCCAAGACACATTAGATACGCAGTATTTT. Amino acids: CASSQDTLDTQYF.

By sample fraction, this clone is medium-sized. The V gene is TRBV4-2, the J gene TRBJ1-2; TRBD1 matches 9 bases. The germline V gene has CDR1 LGHNA and CDR2 YNFKEQ. This CDR3 is built from 14 residues. J lost 6 bases, V lost 4 bases, and 6 bases had no gene match. This CDR3 is CASSPTGGRDGYTF. CDR3 DNA sequence: TGTGCCAGCAGCCCCACAGGGGGCAGGGATGGCTACACCTTC.

The V and J genes are TRBV6-6 and TRBJ2-4; perhaps TRBD1 as D (6 bases). V lost 2 bases to trimming and J lost 4 bases, with 9 bases between them. Germline CDR1 and CDR2: MNHNY and SVGAGI (reference sequence). The CDR3 runs to 14 residues. As DNA, the CDR3 is TGTGCCAGCAGTTACGAGGGGGAGAAAAACATTCAGTACTTC. It is translated as CASSYEGEKNIQYF.

The chain joins TRBV9 to TRBJ1-6; the match to TRBD1 covers 9 bases. CDR1 and CDR2 from the germline V gene are SGDLS and YYNGEE. Trimming removed 4 bases from V and 8 bases from J; junction bases left unmatched: 7. The CDR3 is 15 residues long. CDR3: CASSLRTGADSPLHF. The CDR3 DNA follows: TGTGCCAGCAGCCTAAGGACAGGGGCGGATTCACCCCTCCACTTT. Full variable domain (missing parts from reference TRBV9 and TRBJ1-6): DSGVTQTPKHLITATGQRVTLRCSPRSGDLSVYWYQQSLDQGLQFLIQYYNGEERAKGNILERFSAQQFPDLHSELNLSSLELGDSALYFCASSLRTGADSPLHFGNGTRLTVT.

V and J are TRBV4-1 and TRBJ2-1; 10 bases align to TRBD2. Germline V gene data show CDR1 as MGHRA and CDR2 as YSYEKL. The CDR3 runs 17 residues. The J segment lost 8 bases and the V segment lost 0 bases, leaving 10 bases of the junction unmatched. Written as DNA, the CDR3 is TGCGCCAGCAGCCAAGATCCCGGAGCGGGGGGGCGGGATGAGCAGTTCTTC. It codes for CASSQDPGAGGRDEQFF.

This clone was picked up a small number of times. The rearrangement links TRBV10-1 to TRBJ1-1, with 7 bases identical to TRBD1. CDR3 length: 15 amino acids. Losses at the gene ends were 3 bases for V and 0 bases for J; bases not matched to a gene: 4. Germline V gene data show CDR1 as WNHNN and CDR2 as SYGVQD (reference sequence). This chain's CDR3 is CASSDDRAVNTEAFF. The DNA for the CDR3 is TGCGCCAGCAGTGATGACAGGGCGGTGAACACTGAAGCTTTCTTT.

The chain has TRBV11-2 and TRBJ2-3, with TRBD1 identical over 8 bases. V lost 5 bases to trimming and J lost 2 bases; unmatched junction nucleotides: 12. This CDR3 is built from 17 residues. The germline CDR1 and CDR2 sequences are SGHAT and FQNNGV. The CDR3: CASSRRTGTGHTDTQYF. The CDR3 nucleotides read TGTGCCAGCAGCCGAAGGACCGGGACAGGACACACAGATACGCAGTATTTT.

This chain links TRBV5-4 with TRBJ2-1; the match to TRBD1 covers 12 bases. V gave up 3 bases and J gave up 7 bases; unmatched junction bases: 14. CDR3 length: 18 amino acids. Germline V gene lookup returns CDR1 SGHNT and CDR2 YYREEE (reference sequence). CDR3 sequence (DNA): TGTGCCAGCAGCTCACCCGGGACAGGGGGCTTCAGGGGGAATGAGCAGTTCTTC. Translation gives CASSSPGTGGFRGNEQFF.

The chain couples TRBV6-1 to TRBJ2-7; TRBD1 matches 9 bases. Trimming removed 4 bases from V and 6 bases from J; junction bases left unmatched: 7. The CDR3 has 14 residues. Germline CDR1 reads MNHNS; CDR2 reads SASEGT. This chain's CDR3 is CASSAGTGSGEQYF. The DNA of the CDR3 is TGTGCCAGCAGTGCCGGGACAGGGTCGGGCGAGCAGTACTTC.

The rearrangement joins TRBV5-6 to TRBJ2-7, with 8 bases that match TRBD1. The germline V gene has CDR1 SGHDT and CDR2 YYEEEE. The V gene end was trimmed by 3 bases and the J gene end by 6 bases; junction bases not matched to a gene: 11. The CDR3 has 15 residues. CDR3 bases: TGTGCCAGCAGCTCCAGAGAGACAGGGGATTTCGAGCAGTACTTC. The encoded protein is CASSSRETGDFEQYF.

This clone was recorded a few times. The J gene is TRBJ2-2, the V gene TRBV29-1, with TRBD1 identical over 8 bases. The CDR3 has 13 amino acids. V lost 6 bases and J lost 1; bases outside the gene matches: 1. CDR1 and CDR2 from the germline V gene are SQVTM and ANQGSEA. The DNA of the CDR3 is TGCAGCGTCGGGACAGGGAACACCGGGGAGCTGTTTTTT. It encodes CSVGTGNTGELFF.

V and J are TRBV7-6 and TRBJ1-5; 7 bases align to TRBD1. CDR1 is SGHVS and CDR2 is FNYEAQ in the germline V gene. This CDR3 has 17 amino acids. V shed 1 base, J shed 1 base, and the junction held 7 bases outside the gene matches. As DNA, the CDR3 is TGTGCCAGCAGCTTAGTAGGGGGCCCGGGGAGCAATCAGCCCCAGCATTTT. This translates into CASSLVGGPGSNQPQHF.

The CDR3 sequence is CASSIGLVPYNEQFF. The CDR3 DNA reads as TGTGCCAGTAGTATAGGACTAGTGCCCTACAATGAGCAGTTCTTC. V is TRBV19 and J is TRBJ2-1, with D maybe TRBD2 (6 bases). Trimming took 1 base from V and 2 from J, leaving 9 bases between them. This CDR3 region has 15 residues. Per germline, CDR1 LNHDA and CDR2 SQIVND (reference sequence).

The chain recombines TRBV18 with TRBJ1-3; D is uncertain. In germline, CDR1 is KGHSH, CDR2 LQKENI. Trimming removed 2 bases at V and 2 bases at J, with 7 bases between. The CDR3 sequence is 14 residues long. CDR3 in DNA: TGTGCCAGCTCACCAGACGGAGCTGGAAACACCATATATTTT. Amino acid sequence: CASSPDGAGNTIYF.

The chain links TRBV30 to TRBJ2-3; D is perhaps TRBD1 (7 bases). V was shortened by 2 bases and J by 5 bases, with 17 bases between the two germline ends. CDR1 is GTSNPN, CDR2 SVGIG, per germline (reference sequence). This CDR3 spans 15 amino acids. The CDR3 spells CAWSSAAGGIDTQYF. The CDR3, as DNA: TGTGCCTGGAGTAGCGCAGCAGGGGGGATAGATACGCAGTATTTT.

The table lists this clone with a few counts. This rearrangement joins TRBV15 to TRBJ1-2, with D uncertain. V was shortened by 2 bases and J by 2 bases, with 18 bases between the two germline ends. The germline V gene encodes CDR1 LNHNV and CDR2 YYDKDF (reference sequence). CDR3 length: 17 residues. DNA of the CDR3: TGTGCCACCAGCAGACGCCCACCGGGTCCTCGAAACTATGGCTACACCTTC. It encodes CATSRRPPGPRNYGYTF.

This rearrangement joins TRBV29-1 to TRBJ1-2; 8 nucleotides line up with TRBD1. J was trimmed by 0 bases and V by 2 bases; bases with no gene match: 14. CDR1 and CDR2 (germline): SQVTM, ANQGSEA. The length of the CDR3 is 18 residues. CDR3 in amino acids: CSVECRDRRQMPNYGYTF. The CDR3 nucleotides are TGCAGCGTTGAATGCCGGGACAGGAGACAGATGCCTAACTATGGCTACACCTTC.

A single count supports this clone. The chain has TRBV9 and TRBJ2-3, with unresolved D. Germline assignment: CDR1 SGDLS and CDR2 YYNGEE. Trimming shortened V by 0 bases and J by 0 bases, and 5 bases separated the two germline ends. The CDR3 sequence is 14 residues long. The CDR3 protein is CASSVDGSTDTQYF. The CDR3 bases are TGTGCCAGCAGCGTAGATGGCAGCACAGATACGCAGTATTTT.